The T cell receptor beta chain described here comes from a study of T-cell memory formation after mild COVID-19. Looked up from germline, CDR1 is LGHNA and CDR2 is YNFKEQ. J lost 7 bases, V lost 0 bases, and 7 bases had no gene match. The CDR3 spans 17 residues. Study-level points and caveats: Among CD4+ contracting clones, most were CM and EM, and CD8+ ones EMRA.

This clonotype was observed a handful of times. The target antigen is unknown. The 5'RACE method, run with constant-segment primers, produced TCR alpha and TCR beta cDNA libraries (carrying sample barcodes and UMIs). TCRdb itself ran the 5' RACE reads through MiXCR, one entry per CDR3 protein. Among roughly 560,000 distinct CDR3 sequences listed, roughly 20% were seen once. Material for sequencing was PBMCs or a T cell subset sorted from them (not recorded which). The rearrangement uses TRBV4-2 and TRBJ2-7, with 15 bases fitting TRBD2. The source of this sequence is an adult woman who had mild COVID-19 (a few samples of this study predate the infection). Cell type and time point are not known. The CDR3 region is CASSQDQGTSGRIEQYF. DNA for the CDR3: TGTGCCAGCAGCCAAGATCAGGGGACTAGCGGGAGGATAGAGCAGTACTTC.